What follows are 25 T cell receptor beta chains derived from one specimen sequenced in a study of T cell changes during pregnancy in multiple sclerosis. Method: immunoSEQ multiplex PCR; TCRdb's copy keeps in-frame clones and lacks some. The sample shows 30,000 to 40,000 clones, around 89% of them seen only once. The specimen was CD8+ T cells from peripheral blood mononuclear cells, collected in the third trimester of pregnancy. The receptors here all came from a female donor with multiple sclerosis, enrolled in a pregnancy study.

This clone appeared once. CDR3 in DNA: TGCGCCAGCAGCTACAGCGGAAGCTCCTACAATGAGCAGTTCTTC. It specifies CASSYSGSSYNEQFF. V gene TRBV5-1 combines with J gene TRBJ2-1; the D gene is possibly TRBD2 (5 bases). V lost 3 bases, J lost 0 bases, and 10 bases lay in between. The CDR3 sequence is 15 residues long. The germline gives CDR1 SGHRS, CDR2 YFSETQ.

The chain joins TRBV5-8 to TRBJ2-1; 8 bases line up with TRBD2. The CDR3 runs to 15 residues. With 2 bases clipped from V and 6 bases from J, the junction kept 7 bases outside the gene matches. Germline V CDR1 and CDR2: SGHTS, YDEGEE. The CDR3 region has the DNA TGTGCCAGCAGCTTCGCGGGGGGCTTCTCCAATGAGCAGTTCTTC. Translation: CASSFAGGFSNEQFF.

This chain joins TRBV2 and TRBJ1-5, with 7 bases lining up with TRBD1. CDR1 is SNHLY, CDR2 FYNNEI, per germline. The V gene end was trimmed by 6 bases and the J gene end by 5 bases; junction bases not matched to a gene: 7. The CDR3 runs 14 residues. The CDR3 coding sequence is TGTGCCAGCAGGACGGTCAGGGGGGATCAGCCCCAGCATTTT. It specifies CASRTVRGDQPQHF.

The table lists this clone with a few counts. CDR3 in amino acids: CASSLGTGGYEQYF. The CDR3 nucleotides are TGTGCCAGCAGCTTAGGGACAGGGGGCTACGAGCAGTACTTC. This chain connects TRBV11-3 to TRBJ2-7, with 10 bases that match TRBD1. Germline V gene lookup returns CDR1 SGHNT and CDR2 YENEEA. J lost 3 bases, V lost 1 base, and 0 bases had no gene match. There are 14 residues in the CDR3.

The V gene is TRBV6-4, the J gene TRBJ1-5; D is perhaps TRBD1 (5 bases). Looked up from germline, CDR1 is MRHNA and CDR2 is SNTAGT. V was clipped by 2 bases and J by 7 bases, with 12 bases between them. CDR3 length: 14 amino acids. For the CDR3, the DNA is TGTGCCAGCAGTGACGGGGCAACGAACCAGCCCCAGCATTTT. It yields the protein CASSDGATNQPQHF.

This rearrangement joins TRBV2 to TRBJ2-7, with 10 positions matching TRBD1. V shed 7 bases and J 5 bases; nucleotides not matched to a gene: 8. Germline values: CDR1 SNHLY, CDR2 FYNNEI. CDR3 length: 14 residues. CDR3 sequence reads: CASNRPGTGDEQYF. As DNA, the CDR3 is TGTGCCAGCAATAGACCCGGGACAGGGGACGAGCAGTACTTC.

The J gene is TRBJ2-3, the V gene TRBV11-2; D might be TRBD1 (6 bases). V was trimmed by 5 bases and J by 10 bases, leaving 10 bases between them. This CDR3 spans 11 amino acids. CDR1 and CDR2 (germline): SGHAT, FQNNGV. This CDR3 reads CASSGQLAQYF. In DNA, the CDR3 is TGTGCCAGCAGCGGACAGTTAGCGCAGTATTTT.

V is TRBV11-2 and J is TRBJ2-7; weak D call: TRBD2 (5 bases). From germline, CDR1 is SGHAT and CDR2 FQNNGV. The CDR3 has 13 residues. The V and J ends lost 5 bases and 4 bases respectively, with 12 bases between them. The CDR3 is CASSLGRGYEQYF. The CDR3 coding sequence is TGTGCCAGCAGCCTCGGGCGAGGGTACGAGCAGTACTTC.

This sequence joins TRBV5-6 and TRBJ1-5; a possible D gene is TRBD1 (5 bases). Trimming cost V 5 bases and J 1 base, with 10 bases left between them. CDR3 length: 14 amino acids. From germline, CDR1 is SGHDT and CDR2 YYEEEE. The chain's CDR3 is CASRAWGSNQPQHF. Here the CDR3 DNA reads TGTGCCAGCAGAGCTTGGGGCAGCAATCAGCCCCAGCATTTT.

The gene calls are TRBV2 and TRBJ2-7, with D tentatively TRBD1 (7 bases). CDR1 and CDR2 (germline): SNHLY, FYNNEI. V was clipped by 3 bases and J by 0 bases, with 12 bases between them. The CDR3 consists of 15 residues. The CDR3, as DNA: TGTGCCAGCAGTGATGGCAGGGGGGCCTCCTACGAGCAGTACTTC. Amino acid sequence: CASSDGRGASYEQYF.

The CDR3 nucleotides read TGTGCCATCAGTGAGTCGACAGGGGGTGGGGAGACCCAGTACTTC. It is translated as CAISESTGGGETQYF. J is TRBJ2-5 and V is TRBV10-3, with 9 bases fitting TRBD1. CDR1 is ENHRY, CDR2 SYGVKD, per germline. This CDR3 has 15 residues. With V trimmed by 0 bases and J by 5 bases, 4 bases remained unmatched.

CDR3 loop: CASSLDRVSYGYTF. DNA for the CDR3: TGTGCCAGTAGCCTAGACAGGGTGAGCTATGGCTACACCTTC. This chain joins TRBV19 and TRBJ1-2; 7 bases are a match to TRBD1. Trimming cost V 6 bases and J 4 bases; bases outside gene matches: 8. This CDR3 is built from 14 residues. From germline, CDR1 is LNHDA and CDR2 SQIVND (reference sequence).

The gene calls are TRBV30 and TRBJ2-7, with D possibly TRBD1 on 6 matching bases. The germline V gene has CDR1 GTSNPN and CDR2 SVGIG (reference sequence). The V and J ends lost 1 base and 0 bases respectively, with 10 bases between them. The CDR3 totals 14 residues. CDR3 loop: CAWSDLQGSYEQYF. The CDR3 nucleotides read TGTGCCTGGAGTGATCTACAGGGCTCCTACGAGCAGTACTTC.

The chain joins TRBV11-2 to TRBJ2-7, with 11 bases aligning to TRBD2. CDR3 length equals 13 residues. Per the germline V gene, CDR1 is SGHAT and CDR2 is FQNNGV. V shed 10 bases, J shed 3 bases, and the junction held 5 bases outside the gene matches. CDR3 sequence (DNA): TGTGCCACCCGACTAGCGGGGATCTACGAGCAGTACTTC. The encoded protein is CATRLAGIYEQYF.

Here the CDR3 reads CASRHYNEAFF. In DNA form, the CDR3 reads TGTGCCAGCAGGCATTACAATGAAGCTTTCTTT. The chain has TRBV27 and TRBJ1-1; D remains ambiguous. V shed 6 bases and J shed 7 bases, with 9 bases lying between them. Germline lookup yields CDR1 MNHEY and CDR2 SMNVEV (reference sequence). The CDR3 is 11 amino acids.

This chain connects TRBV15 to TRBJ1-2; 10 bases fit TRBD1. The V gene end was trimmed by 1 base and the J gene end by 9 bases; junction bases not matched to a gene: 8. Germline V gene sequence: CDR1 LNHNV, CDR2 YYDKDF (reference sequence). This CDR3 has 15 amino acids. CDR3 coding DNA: TGTGCCACCAGCAGAGTCGTGGGACAGGGGAATAGCTACACCTTC. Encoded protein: CATSRVVGQGNSYTF.

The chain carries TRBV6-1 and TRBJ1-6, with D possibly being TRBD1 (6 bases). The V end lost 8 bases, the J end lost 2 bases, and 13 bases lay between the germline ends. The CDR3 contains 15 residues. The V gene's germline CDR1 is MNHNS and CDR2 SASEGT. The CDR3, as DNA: TGTGCCAGCGCCCACAACAGGGCCTATAATTCACCCCTCCACTTT. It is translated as CASAHNRAYNSPLHF.

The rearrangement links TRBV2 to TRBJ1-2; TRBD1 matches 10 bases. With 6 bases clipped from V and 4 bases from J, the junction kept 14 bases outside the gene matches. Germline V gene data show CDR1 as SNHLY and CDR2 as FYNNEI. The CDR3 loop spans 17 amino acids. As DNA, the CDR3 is TGTGCCAGCAGAGCCCCCGAGGGACAGGGGCCCTTCTATGGCTACACCTTC. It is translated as CASRAPEGQGPFYGYTF. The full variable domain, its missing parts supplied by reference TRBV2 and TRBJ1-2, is EPEVTQTPSHQVTQMGQEVILRCVPISNHLYFYWYRQILGQKVEFLVSFYNNEISEKSEIFDDQFSVERPDGSNFTLKIRSTKLEDSAMYFCASRAPEGQGPFYGYTFGSGTRLTVV.

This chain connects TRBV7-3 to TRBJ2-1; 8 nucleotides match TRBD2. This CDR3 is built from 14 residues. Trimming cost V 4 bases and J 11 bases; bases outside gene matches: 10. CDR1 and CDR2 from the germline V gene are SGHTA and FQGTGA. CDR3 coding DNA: TGTGCCAGCAGCTCAATAGGACTAGCTGGTAAGCAGTTCTTC. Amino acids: CASSSIGLAGKQFF.

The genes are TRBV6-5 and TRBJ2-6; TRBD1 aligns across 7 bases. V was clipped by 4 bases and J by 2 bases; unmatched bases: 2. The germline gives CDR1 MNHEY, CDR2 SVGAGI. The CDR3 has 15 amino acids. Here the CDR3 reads CASSFDRAGANVLTF. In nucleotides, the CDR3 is TGTGCCAGCAGTTTTGACAGGGCTGGGGCCAACGTCCTGACTTTC.

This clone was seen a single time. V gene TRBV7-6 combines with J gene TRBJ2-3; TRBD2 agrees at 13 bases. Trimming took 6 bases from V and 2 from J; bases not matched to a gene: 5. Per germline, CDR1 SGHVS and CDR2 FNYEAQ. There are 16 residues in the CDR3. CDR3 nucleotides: TGTGCCAGCAGTCTGACTAGCGGGGGGTTCACAGATACGCAGTATTTT. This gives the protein CASSLTSGGFTDTQYF.

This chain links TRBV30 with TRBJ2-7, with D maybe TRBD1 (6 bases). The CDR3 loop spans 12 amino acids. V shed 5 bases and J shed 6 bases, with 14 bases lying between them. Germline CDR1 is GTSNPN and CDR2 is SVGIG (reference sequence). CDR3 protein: CAWLQGLGEQYF. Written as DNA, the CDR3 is TGTGCCTGGCTACAGGGTTTGGGCGAGCAGTACTTC. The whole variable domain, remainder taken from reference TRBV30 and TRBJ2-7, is SQTIHQWPATLVQPVGSPLSLECTVEGTSNPNLYWYRQAAGRGLQLLFYSVGIGQISSEVPQNLSASRPQDRQFILSSKKLLLSDSGFYLCAWLQGLGEQYFGPGTRLTVT.

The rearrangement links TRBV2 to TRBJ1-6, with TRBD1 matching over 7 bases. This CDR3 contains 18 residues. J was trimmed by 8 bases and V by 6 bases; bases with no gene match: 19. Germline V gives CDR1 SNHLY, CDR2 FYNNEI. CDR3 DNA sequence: TGTGCCAGCAGAGAACGCGCTGGGGACAGTACGGGCCATTCACCCCTCCACTTT. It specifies CASRERAGDSTGHSPLHF.

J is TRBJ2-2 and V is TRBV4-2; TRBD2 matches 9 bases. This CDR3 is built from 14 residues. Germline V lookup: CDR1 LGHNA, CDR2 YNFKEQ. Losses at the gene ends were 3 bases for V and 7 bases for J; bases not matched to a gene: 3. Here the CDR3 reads CASSHRLADGELFF. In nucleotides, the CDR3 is TGTGCCAGCAGCCATAGACTAGCGGACGGGGAGCTGTTTTTT.

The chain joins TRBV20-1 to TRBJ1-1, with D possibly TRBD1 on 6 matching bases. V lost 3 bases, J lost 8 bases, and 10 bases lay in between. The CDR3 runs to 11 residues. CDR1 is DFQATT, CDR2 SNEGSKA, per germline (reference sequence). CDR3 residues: CSARTGTEAFF. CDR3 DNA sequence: TGCAGTGCTAGGACAGGAACGGAAGCTTTCTTT.